The present entry profiles one T cell receptor (beta chain) with its context. What it binds is not known. Here immunoSEQ multiplex PCR was the method, and the copy in TCRdb shows in-frame clones only, minus some. The data show roughly 850,000 clones, 96% seen once. This entry comes from a study of shared clonotypes between healthy human individuals. Findings and caveats of the study: Estimated clonotype richness was generally higher in naive than memory subsets. The low donor count limited represented genetic and exposure-history diversity.

Terminally differentiated effector memory CD45RA+ cells were excluded from the naive CD8 cells, which were CD45RO-negative and positively selected for CCR7. Material for sequencing was naive CD8+ T cells sorted from blood. The receptor was isolated from a man aged 25-45 years in good health.

The CDR3 DNA is TGTGCCAGTAGTATTTACACGGGCGAGCAGTACTTC. It yields the protein CASSIYTGEQYF. The genes are TRBV19 and TRBJ2-7; D remains unclear. Germline-derived CDR1 and CDR2 are LNHDA and SQIVND (reference sequence). The CDR3 has 12 amino acids. Between the trimmed V and J ends, which lost 3 bases and 6 bases, there was a span of 9 bases. The entire variable domain, with the rest obtained from reference TRBV19 and TRBJ2-7, is as follows: DGGITQSPKYLFRKEGQNVTLSCEQNLNHDAMYWYRQDPGQGLRLIYYSQIVNDFQKGDIAEGYSVSREKKESFPLTVTSAQKNPTAFYLCASSIYTGEQYFGPGTRLTVT.